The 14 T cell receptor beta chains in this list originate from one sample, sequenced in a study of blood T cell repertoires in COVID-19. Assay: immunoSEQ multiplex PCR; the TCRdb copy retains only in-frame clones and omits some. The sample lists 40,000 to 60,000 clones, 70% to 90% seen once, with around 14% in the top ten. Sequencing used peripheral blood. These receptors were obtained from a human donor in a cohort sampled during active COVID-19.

The CDR3 region is CASTLGQGPTGNTIYF. CDR3 sequence (DNA): TGTGCCAGTACTCTTGGCCAGGGTCCAACGGGAAACACCATATATTTT. This rearrangement joins TRBV19 to TRBJ1-3, with D maybe TRBD1 (5 bases). From germline, CDR1 is LNHDA and CDR2 SQIVND (reference sequence). CDR3 length equals 16 residues. Trimming left V 7 bases short and J 4 bases short, with 20 bases between.

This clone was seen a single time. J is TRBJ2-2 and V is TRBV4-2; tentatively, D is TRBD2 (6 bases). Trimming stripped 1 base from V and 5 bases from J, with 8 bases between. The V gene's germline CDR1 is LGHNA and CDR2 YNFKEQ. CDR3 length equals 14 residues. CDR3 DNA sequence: TGTGCCAGCAGCCAAGCGGGGAGGACCGGGGAGCTGTTTTTT. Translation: CASSQAGRTGELFF.

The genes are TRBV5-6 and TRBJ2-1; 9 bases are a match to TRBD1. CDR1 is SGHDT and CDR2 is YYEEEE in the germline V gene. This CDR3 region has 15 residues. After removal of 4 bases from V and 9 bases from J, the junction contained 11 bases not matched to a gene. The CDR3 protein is CASSTYGTGLGEQFF. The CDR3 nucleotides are TGTGCCAGCAGCACCTATGGGACAGGGCTAGGTGAGCAGTTCTTC.

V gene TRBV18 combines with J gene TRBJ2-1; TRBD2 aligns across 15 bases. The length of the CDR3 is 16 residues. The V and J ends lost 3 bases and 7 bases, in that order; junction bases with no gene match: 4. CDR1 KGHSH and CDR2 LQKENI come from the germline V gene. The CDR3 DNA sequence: TGTGCCAGCTCACCCCTTGGACTAGCGGGGGGGAATGAGCAGTTCTTC. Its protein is CASSPLGLAGGNEQFF.

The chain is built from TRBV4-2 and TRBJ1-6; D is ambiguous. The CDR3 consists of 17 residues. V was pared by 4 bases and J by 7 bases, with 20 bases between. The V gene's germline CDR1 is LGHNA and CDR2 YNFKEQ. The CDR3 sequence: CASSLDKFRSANSPLHF. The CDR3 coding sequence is TGTGCCAGCAGCCTCGACAAATTCAGGTCGGCGAATTCACCCCTCCACTTT.

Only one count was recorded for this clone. This chain's CDR3 is CASSPDVPGLAGGAYEQYF. CDR3 nucleotide sequence: TGTGCCAGCAGCCCAGACGTCCCGGGACTAGCGGGGGGCGCCTACGAGCAGTACTTC. The chain uses TRBV11-2 and TRBJ2-7; 15 bases align to TRBD2. This CDR3 comprises 19 residues. V shed 5 bases, J shed 2 bases, and the junction held 13 bases outside the gene matches. Germline V gene sequence: CDR1 SGHAT, CDR2 FQNNGV.

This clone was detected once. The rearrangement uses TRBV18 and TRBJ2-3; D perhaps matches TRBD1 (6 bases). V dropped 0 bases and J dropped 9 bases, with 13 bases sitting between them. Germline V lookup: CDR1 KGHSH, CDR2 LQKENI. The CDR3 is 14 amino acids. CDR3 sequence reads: CASSPPWTDRTQYF. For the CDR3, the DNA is TGTGCCAGCTCACCACCTTGGACTGACAGGACGCAGTATTTT.

In DNA, the CDR3 is TGTGCCAGCTTTTCCACGGGGTACAATGAGCAGTTCTTC. Its protein product is CASFSTGYNEQFF. This chain links TRBV2 with TRBJ2-1; D perhaps matches TRBD2 (5 bases). This CDR3 comprises 13 residues. Looked up from germline, CDR1 is SNHLY and CDR2 is FYNNEI. The V and J ends lost 8 bases and 4 bases respectively, with 12 bases between them.

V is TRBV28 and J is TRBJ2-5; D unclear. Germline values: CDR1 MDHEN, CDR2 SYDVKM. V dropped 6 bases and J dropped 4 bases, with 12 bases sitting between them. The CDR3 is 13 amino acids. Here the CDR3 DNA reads TGTGCCAGCAGATTCAAACATTCAGAGACCCAGTACTTC. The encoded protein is CASRFKHSETQYF.

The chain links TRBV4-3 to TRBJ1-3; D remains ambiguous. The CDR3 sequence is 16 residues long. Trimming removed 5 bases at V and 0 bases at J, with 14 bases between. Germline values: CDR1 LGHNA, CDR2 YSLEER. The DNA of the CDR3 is TGCGCCAGCAGCTCCCTCTCCGGTGACTCTGGAAACACCATATATTTT. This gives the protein CASSSLSGDSGNTIYF.

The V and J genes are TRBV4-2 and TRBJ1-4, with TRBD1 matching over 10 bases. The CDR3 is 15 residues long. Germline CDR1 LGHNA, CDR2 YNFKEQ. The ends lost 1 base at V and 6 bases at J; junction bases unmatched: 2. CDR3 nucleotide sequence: TGTGCCAGCAGCCAAGGGGGGACAGGGGATGAAAAACTGTTTTTT. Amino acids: CASSQGGTGDEKLFF.

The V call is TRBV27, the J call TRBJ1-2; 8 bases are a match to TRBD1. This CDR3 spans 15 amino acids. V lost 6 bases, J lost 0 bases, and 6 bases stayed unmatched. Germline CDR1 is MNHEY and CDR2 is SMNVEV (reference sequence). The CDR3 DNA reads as TGTGCCAGCAGCCGAGACAGGGGTGCTAACTATGGCTACACCTTC. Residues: CASSRDRGANYGYTF.

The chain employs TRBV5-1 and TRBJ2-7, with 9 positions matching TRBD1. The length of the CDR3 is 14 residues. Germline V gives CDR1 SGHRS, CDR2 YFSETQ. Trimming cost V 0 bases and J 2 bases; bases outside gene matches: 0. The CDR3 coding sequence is TGCGCCAGCAGCTTGGGGACAGGGGCCTACGAGCAGTACTTC. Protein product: CASSLGTGAYEQYF.

In DNA, the CDR3 is TGCGCCAGCAGTACTACAACGACAGGGGGCACAGATACGCAGTATTTT. Amino acid sequence: CASSTTTTGGTDTQYF. The V gene is TRBV5-1, the J gene TRBJ2-3, with 8 bases lining up with TRBD1. The CDR3 contains 16 residues. The V segment lost 5 bases and the J segment 1 base; nucleotides outside the gene matches: 9. Germline V gives CDR1 SGHRS, CDR2 YFSETQ.